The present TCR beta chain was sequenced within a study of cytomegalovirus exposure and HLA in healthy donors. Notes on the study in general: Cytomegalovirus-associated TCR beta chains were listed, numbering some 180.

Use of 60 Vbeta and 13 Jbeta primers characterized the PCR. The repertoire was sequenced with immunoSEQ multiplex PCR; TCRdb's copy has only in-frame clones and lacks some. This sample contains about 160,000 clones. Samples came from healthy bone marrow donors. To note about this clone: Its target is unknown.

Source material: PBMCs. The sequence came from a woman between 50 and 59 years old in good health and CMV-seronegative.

In nucleotides, the CDR3 is TGTGCCAGTAGGGAAACAGGGTACTCCTACAATGAGCAGTTCTTC. Its protein is CASRETGYSYNEQFF. The chain links TRBV19 to TRBJ2-1, with D tentatively TRBD1 (6 bases). V was pared by 6 bases and J by 0 bases, with 12 bases between. The CDR3 sequence is 15 residues long. Germline V gives CDR1 LNHDA, CDR2 SQIVND (reference sequence).